This TCR beta chain was sequenced in a study of PD-L1 blockade in urothelial cancer. Overall study context: Patients arrived having already received 0 to 3 prior chemotherapy regimens.

The patients' disease, urothelial carcinoma, was locally advanced or metastatic. Individual patients had between 1 and 8 samples, taken pretreatment and on-treatment. The data were produced by immunoSEQ multiplex PCR, yet TCRdb's version contains in-frame clones alone and is incomplete. The data contain about 82,000 clones, roughly 82% of them singletons. Sequenced here: PBMCs, sampled around atezolizumab (anti-PD-L1) treatment. This clonotype was obtained from a man between 65 and 85 years old with urothelial cancer.

CDR3 in amino acids: CASSYTRDQPQHF. For the CDR3, the DNA is TGTGCCAGCAGTTACACCAGGGATCAGCCCCAGCATTTT. The V gene is TRBV6-6, the J gene TRBJ1-5; the D gene is possibly TRBD1 (5 bases). The CDR3 length is 13 residues. Germline-derived CDR1 and CDR2 are MNHNY and SVGAGI (reference sequence). Deletions cut 2 bases from V and 5 bases from J, with 7 bases between.